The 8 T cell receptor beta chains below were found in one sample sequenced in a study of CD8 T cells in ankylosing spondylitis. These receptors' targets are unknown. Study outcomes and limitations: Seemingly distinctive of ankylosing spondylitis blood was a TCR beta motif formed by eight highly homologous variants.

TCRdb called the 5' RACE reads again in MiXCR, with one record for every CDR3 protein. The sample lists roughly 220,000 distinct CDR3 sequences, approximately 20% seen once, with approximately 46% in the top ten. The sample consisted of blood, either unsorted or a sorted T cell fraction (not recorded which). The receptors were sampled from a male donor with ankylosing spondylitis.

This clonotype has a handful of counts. The CDR3 sequence: CASSSSGTALSYEQYF. The CDR3 coding sequence is TGTGCCAGCAGCTCATCCGGGACAGCCCTATCCTACGAGCAGTACTTC. The genes are TRBV3-1 and TRBJ2-7; TRBD1 matches 7 bases. The CDR3 is 16 residues long. Germline V CDR1 and CDR2: LGHDT, YNNKEL (reference sequence). Trimming took 5 bases from V and 1 from J; bases not matched to a gene: 11.

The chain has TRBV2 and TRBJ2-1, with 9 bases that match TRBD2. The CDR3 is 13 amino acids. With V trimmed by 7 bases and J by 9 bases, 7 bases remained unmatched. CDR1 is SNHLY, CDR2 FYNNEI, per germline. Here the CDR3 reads CASIEGLAAEQFF. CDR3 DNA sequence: TGTGCCAGCATCGAGGGACTAGCAGCTGAGCAGTTCTTC.

The CDR3 coding sequence is TGTGCCAGCATCTTACGGGATCCCGGGGGGCAAGAGACCCAGTACTTC. This sequence encodes CASILRDPGGQETQYF. The genes are TRBV2 and TRBJ2-5, with 7 bases fitting TRBD2. This CDR3 comprises 16 residues. Looked up from germline, CDR1 is SNHLY and CDR2 is FYNNEI. The V segment lost 7 bases and the J segment 2 bases; nucleotides outside the gene matches: 13. The full variable domain, rest sourced from reference TRBV2 and TRBJ2-5, is EPEVTQTPSHQVTQMGQEVILRCVPISNHLYFYWYRQILGQKVEFLVSFYNNEISEKSEIFDDQFSVERPDGSNFTLKIRSTKLEDSAMYFCASILRDPGGQETQYFGPGTRLLVL.

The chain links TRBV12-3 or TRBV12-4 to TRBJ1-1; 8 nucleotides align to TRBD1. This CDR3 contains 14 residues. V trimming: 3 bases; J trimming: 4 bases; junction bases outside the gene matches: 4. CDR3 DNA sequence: TGTGCCAGCAGTTTTGACAGGGGATCCACTGAAGCTTTCTTT. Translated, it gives CASSFDRGSTEAFF.

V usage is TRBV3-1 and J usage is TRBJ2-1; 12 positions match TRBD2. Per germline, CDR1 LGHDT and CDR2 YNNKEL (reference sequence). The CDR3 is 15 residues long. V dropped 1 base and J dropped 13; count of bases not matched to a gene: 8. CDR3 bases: TGTGCCAGCAGCCAAGGAGGTCTAGCGGGGGGGCCTCAGTTCTTC. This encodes CASSQGGLAGGPQFF.

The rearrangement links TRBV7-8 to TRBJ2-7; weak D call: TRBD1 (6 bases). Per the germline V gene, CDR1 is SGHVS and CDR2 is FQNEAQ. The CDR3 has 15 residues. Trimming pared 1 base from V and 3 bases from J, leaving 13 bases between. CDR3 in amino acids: CASSLETGQSYEQYF. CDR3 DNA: TGTGCCAGCAGCTTAGAGACGGGACAAAGCTACGAGCAGTACTTC.

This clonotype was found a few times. DNA for the CDR3: TGTGCCAGCAGCCCGGGACTAGGGGGGGGGAATGAGCAGTTCTTC. Translating it yields CASSPGLGGGNEQFF. The chain carries TRBV12-3 or TRBV12-4 and TRBJ2-1; 8 bases line up with TRBD2. The CDR3 is 15 residues long. Unmatched junction bases numbered 11, after V lost 6 bases and J lost 7 bases.

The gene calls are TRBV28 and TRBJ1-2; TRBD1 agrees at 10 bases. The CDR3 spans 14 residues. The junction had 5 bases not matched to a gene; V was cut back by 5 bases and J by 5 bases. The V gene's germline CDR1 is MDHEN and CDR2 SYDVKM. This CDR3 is CASSLRQGAYGYTF. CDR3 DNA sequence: TGTGCCAGCAGTCTCCGACAGGGGGCGTATGGCTACACCTTC.